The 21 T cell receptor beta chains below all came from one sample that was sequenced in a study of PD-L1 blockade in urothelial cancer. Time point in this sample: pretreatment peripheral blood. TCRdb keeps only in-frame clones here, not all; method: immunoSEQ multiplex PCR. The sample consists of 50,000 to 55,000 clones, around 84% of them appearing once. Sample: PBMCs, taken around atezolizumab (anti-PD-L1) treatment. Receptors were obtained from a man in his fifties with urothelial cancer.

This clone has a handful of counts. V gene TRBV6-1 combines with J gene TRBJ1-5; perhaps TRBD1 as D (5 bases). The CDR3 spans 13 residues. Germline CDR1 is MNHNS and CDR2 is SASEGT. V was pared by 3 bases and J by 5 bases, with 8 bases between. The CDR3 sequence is CASSDRQYQPQHF. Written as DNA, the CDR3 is TGTGCCAGCAGTGATAGACAGTATCAGCCCCAGCATTTT.

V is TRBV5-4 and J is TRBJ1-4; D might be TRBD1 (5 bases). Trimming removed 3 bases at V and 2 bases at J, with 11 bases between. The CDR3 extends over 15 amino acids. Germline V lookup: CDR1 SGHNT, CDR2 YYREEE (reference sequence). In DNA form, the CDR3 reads TGTGCCAGCAGCTCCTACCAGGGCACTAATGAAAAACTGTTTTTT. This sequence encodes CASSSYQGTNEKLFF.

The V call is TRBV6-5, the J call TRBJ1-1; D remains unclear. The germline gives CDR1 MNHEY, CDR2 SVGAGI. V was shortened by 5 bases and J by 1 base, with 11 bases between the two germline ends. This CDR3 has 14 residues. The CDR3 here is CASSTPHRNTEAFF. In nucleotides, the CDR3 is TGTGCCAGCAGTACGCCACACAGGAACACTGAAGCTTTCTTT.

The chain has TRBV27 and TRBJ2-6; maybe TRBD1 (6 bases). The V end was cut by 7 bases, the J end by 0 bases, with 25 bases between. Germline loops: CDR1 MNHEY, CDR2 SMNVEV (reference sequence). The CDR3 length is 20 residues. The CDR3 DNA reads TGTGCCAGCACCGACGGGACCCGGACAGCCAAAGGCTCTGGGGCCAACGTCCTGACTTTC. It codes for CASTDGTRTAKGSGANVLTF.

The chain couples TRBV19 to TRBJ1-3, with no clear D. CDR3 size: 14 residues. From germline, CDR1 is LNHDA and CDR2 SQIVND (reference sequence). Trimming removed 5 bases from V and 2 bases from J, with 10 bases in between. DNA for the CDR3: TGTGCCAGTAGTGGGAGAGTCGCTGGAAACACCATATATTTT. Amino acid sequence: CASSGRVAGNTIYF.

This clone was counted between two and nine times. CDR3 sequence reads: CASSRLAGGSRSYNEQFF. DNA for the CDR3: TGTGCCAGCAGCAGACTAGCGGGGGGGTCCCGCTCCTACAATGAGCAGTTCTTC. V and J are TRBV5-4 and TRBJ2-1, with 14 bases matching TRBD2. V was pared by 4 bases and J by 0 bases, with 6 bases of the junction left unmatched. The CDR3 runs to 18 residues. CDR1 is SGHNT, CDR2 YYREEE, per germline (reference sequence).

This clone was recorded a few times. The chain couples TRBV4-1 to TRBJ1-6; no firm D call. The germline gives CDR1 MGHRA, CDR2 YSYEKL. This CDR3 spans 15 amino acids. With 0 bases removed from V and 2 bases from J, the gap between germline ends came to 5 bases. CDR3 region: CASSQDGPYNSPLHF. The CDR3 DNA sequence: TGCGCCAGCAGCCAAGATGGGCCCTATAATTCACCCCTCCACTTT.

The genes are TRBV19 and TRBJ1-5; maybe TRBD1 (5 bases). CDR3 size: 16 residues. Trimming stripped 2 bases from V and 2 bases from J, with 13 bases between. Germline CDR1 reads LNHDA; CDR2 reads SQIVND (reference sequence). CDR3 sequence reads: CASSIYVGRGNQPQHF. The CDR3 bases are TGTGCCAGTAGTATATATGTTGGCAGGGGCAATCAGCCCCAGCATTTT.

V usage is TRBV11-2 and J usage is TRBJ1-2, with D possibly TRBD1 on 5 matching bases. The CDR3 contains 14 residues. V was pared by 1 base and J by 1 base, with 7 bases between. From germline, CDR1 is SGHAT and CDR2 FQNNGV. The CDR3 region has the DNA TGTGCCAGCAGCTTAGTCGACAGTAACTATGGCTACACCTTC. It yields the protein CASSLVDSNYGYTF.

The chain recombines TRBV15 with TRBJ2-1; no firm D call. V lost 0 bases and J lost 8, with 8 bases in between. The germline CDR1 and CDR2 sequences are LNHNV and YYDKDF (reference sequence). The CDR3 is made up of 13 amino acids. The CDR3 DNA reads TGTGCCACCAGCAGAGATACGCCAGATGAGCAGTTCTTC. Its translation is CATSRDTPDEQFF. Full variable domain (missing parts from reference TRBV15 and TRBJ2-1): DAMVIQNPRYQVTQFGKPVTLSCSQTLNHNVMYWYQQKSSQAPKLLFHYYDKDFNNEADTPDNFQSRRPNTSFCFLDIRSPGLGDTAMYLCATSRDTPDEQFFGPGTRLTVL.

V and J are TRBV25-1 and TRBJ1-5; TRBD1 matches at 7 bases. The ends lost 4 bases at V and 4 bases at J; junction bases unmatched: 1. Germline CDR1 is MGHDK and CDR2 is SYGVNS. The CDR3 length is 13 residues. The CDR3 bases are TGTGCCAGCAGTGCCAGGGGGAATCAGCCCCAGCATTTT. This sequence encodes CASSARGNQPQHF.

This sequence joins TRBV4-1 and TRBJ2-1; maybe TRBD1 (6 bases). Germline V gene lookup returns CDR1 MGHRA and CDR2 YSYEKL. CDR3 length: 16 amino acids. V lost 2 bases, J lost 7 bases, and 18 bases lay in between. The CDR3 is CASSQPADRSENEQFF. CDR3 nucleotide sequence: TGCGCCAGCAGCCAACCGGCCGACAGGAGTGAAAATGAGCAGTTCTTC.

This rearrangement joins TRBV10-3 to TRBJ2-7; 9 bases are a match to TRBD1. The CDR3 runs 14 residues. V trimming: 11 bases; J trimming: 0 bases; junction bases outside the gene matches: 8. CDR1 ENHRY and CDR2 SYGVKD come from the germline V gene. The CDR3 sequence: CASLGTGSSYEQYF. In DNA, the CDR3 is TGTGCCTCCCTCGGGACAGGGAGCTCCTACGAGCAGTACTTC.

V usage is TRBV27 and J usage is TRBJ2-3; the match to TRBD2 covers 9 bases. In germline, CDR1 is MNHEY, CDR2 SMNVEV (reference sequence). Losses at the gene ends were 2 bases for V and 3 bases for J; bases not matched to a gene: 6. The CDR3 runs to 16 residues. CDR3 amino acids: CASSLVAGAGTDTQYF. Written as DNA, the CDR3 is TGTGCCAGCAGTTTAGTAGCGGGAGCGGGGACAGATACGCAGTATTTT.

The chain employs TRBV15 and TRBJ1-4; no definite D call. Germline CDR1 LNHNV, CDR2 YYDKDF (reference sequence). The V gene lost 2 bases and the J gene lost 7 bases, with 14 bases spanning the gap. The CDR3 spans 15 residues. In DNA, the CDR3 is TGTGCCACCAGCAGACCATCGGGGAATGGTGAAAAACTGTTTTTT. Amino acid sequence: CATSRPSGNGEKLFF.

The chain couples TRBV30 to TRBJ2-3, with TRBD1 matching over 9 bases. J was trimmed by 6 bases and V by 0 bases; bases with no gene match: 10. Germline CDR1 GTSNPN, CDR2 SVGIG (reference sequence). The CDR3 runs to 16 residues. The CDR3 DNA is TGTGCCTGGAGTGTACCCGGGACAGGGACCGCGGATACGCAGTATTTT. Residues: CAWSVPGTGTADTQYF.

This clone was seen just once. The CDR3 sequence is CASSLGGTGEKLFF. In DNA form, the CDR3 reads TGTGCCAGCAGCTTAGGAGGGACCGGGGAAAAACTGTTTTTT. The V and J genes are TRBV5-4 and TRBJ1-4; possible D gene TRBD1, 5 bases. This CDR3 spans 14 amino acids. Per the germline V gene, CDR1 is SGHNT and CDR2 is YYREEE (reference sequence). Trimming removed 2 bases from V and 8 bases from J, with 13 bases in between.

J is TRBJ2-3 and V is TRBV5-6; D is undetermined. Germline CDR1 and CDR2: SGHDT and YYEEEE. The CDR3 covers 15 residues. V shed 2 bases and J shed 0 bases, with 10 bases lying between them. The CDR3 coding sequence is TGTGCCAGCAGCTTCAACTTCCGAAGCACAGATACGCAGTATTTT. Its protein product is CASSFNFRSTDTQYF.

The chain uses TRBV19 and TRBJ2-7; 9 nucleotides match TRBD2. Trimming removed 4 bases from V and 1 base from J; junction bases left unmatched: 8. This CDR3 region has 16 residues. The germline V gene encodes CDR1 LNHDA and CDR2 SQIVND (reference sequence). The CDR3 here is CASSRNYLAGSYEQYF. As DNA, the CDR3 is TGTGCCAGTAGTAGGAACTATCTAGCGGGATCCTACGAGCAGTACTTC.

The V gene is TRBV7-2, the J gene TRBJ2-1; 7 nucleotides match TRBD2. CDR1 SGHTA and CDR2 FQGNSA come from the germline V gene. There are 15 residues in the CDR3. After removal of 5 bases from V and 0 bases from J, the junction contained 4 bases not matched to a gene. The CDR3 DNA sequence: TGTGCCAGCAGCACCAGCGGGGTCTCCTACAATGAGCAGTTCTTC. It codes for CASSTSGVSYNEQFF.

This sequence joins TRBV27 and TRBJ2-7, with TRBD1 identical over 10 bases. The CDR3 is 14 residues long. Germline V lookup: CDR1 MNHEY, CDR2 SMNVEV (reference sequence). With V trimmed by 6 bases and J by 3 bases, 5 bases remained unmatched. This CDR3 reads CASSDRGPRYEQYF. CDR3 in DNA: TGTGCCAGCAGCGACAGGGGGCCCCGCTACGAGCAGTACTTC.